The 19 T cell receptor beta chains listed next were all sequenced from one sample in a study of early T cells in non-severe SARS-CoV-2 infection. TCRdb re-called the 5' RACE reads with MiXCR, one entry per CDR3 protein. This table holds 80,000 or so distinct CDR3 sequences, about 16% found once. The sequenced material came from whole blood. These receptors all stem from an adult who was a healthcare worker with PCR-confirmed SARS-CoV-2 infection or an uninfected control (not recorded which).

This clonotype turned up a few times. This rearrangement joins TRBV2 to TRBJ2-7; D unresolved. Trimming removed 2 bases from V and 4 bases from J, with 9 bases in between. The germline CDR1 and CDR2 sequences are SNHLY and FYNNEI. This CDR3 has 13 amino acids. In DNA form, the CDR3 reads TGTGCCAGCAGTGAACCCTTCCAATACGAGCAGTACTTC. As protein: CASSEPFQYEQYF. The full variable domain, its missing parts supplied by reference TRBV2 and TRBJ2-7, is EPEVTQTPSHQVTQMGQEVILRCVPISNHLYFYWYRQILGQKVEFLVSFYNNEISEKSEIFDDQFSVERPDGSNFTLKIRSTKLEDSAMYFCASSEPFQYEQYFGPGTRLTVT.

This clonotype came up a few times. The chain joins TRBV19 to TRBJ1-5; D is ambiguous. Trimming removed 3 bases from V and 4 bases from J, with 16 bases in between. This CDR3 spans 16 amino acids. Germline V lookup: CDR1 LNHDA, CDR2 SQIVND (reference sequence). CDR3 nucleotide sequence: TGTGCCAGTAGTATCGAACTTGGACGCGCGAATCAGCCCCAGCATTTT. This codes for CASSIELGRANQPQHF.

The V gene is TRBV10-3, the J gene TRBJ2-7; D gene unclear. Deletions cut 2 bases from V and 1 base from J, with 6 bases between. This CDR3 has 13 residues. CDR1 and CDR2 from the germline V gene are ENHRY and SYGVKD. The CDR3 spells CAISEGSSYEQYF. In nucleotides, the CDR3 is TGTGCCATCAGTGAGGGCAGTTCCTACGAGCAGTACTTC.

This clonotype was counted many times. The V and J genes are TRBV7-6 and TRBJ2-2; TRBD2 matches at 13 bases. The CDR3 is 19 residues long. Germline CDR1 and CDR2: SGHVS and FNYEAQ. With V trimmed by 5 bases and J by 2 bases, 11 bases remained unmatched. Here the CDR3 reads CASSRVGLAGASNTGELFF. In DNA, the CDR3 is TGTGCCAGCAGCCGAGTCGGACTAGCGGGGGCGTCAAACACCGGGGAGCTGTTTTTT.

This clonotype was seen many times. The chain combines TRBV29-1 with TRBJ1-2; D gene ambiguous. The germline V and J ends were trimmed by 7 bases and 0 bases, with 9 bases remaining between them. This CDR3 is 12 amino acids long. Looked up from germline, CDR1 is SQVTM and CDR2 is ANQGSEA. For the CDR3, the DNA is TGCAGCGCGATACTAGCTAACTATGGCTACACCTTC. It codes for CSAILANYGYTF. Based on the CDR3 plus reference TRBV29-1 and TRBJ1-2, the full variable domain is SAVISQKPSRDICQRGTSLTIQCQVDSQVTMMFWYRQQPGQSLTLIATANQGSEATYESGFVIDKFPISRPNLTFSTLTVSNMSPEDSSIYLCSAILANYGYTFGSGTRLTVV.

There are a few counts of this clonotype. This sequence joins TRBV7-9 and TRBJ2-1; D unclear. Germline CDR1 and CDR2: SEHNR and FQNEAQ (reference sequence). Trimming removed 0 bases at V and 7 bases at J, with 7 bases between. There are 13 residues in the CDR3. CDR3 region: CASSLAIGNEQFF. CDR3 coding DNA: TGTGCCAGCAGCTTAGCGATAGGGAATGAGCAGTTCTTC.

The chain carries TRBV6-2 or TRBV6-3 and TRBJ1-1, with unresolved D. The V gene's germline CDR1 is MNHEY and CDR2 SVGEGT. Trimming removed 6 bases from V and 3 bases from J, with 8 bases in between. The CDR3 contains 12 residues. For the CDR3, the DNA is TGTGCCAGCAGCCACCCCCACACTGAAGCTTTCTTT. Residues: CASSHPHTEAFF.

This clonotype was detected a few times. The CDR3 sequence is CSAKTGSSYNSPLHF. The CDR3 DNA reads TGCAGTGCTAAAACAGGGTCGTCCTATAATTCACCCCTCCACTTT. V gene TRBV20-1 combines with J gene TRBJ1-6; tentatively, D is TRBD1 (6 bases). The germline V gene has CDR1 DFQATT and CDR2 SNEGSKA (reference sequence). V was trimmed by 4 bases and J by 1 base, leaving 11 bases between them. The CDR3 loop spans 15 amino acids.

This clonotype has a count of ten or more. The rearrangement uses TRBV7-9 and TRBJ1-6, with 7 bases fitting TRBD1. This CDR3 region has 16 residues. The germline gives CDR1 SEHNR, CDR2 FQNEAQ (reference sequence). With 6 bases clipped from V and 9 bases from J, the junction kept 14 bases outside the gene matches. The CDR3 is CASRSWGTAKGSPLHF. CDR3 sequence (DNA): TGTGCCAGCAGGAGCTGGGGGACAGCTAAAGGTTCACCCCTCCACTTT. Full variable domain (rest looked up from reference TRBV7-9 and TRBJ1-6): DTGVSQNPRHKITKRGQNVTFRCDPISEHNRLYWYRQTLGQGPEFLTYFQNEAQLEKSRLLSDRFSAERPKGSFSTLEIQRTEQGDSAMYLCASRSWGTAKGSPLHFGNGTRLTVT.

This clonotype was detected many times. The chain carries TRBV7-9 and TRBJ2-1; possible D gene TRBD1, 5 bases. Germline CDR1 is SEHNR and CDR2 is FQNEAQ (reference sequence). The CDR3 is 15 amino acids. V lost 1 base and J 4 bases, leaving 11 bases between the germline ends. DNA for the CDR3: TGTGCCAGCAGCTTAGGAGACCCAGGGTACAATGAGCAGTTCTTC. As protein: CASSLGDPGYNEQFF.

This clonotype was recorded a few times. The rearrangement uses TRBV7-8 and TRBJ2-2; 12 bases are a match to TRBD1. The CDR3 sequence is 16 residues long. V was clipped by 4 bases and J by 7 bases; unmatched bases: 7. Per germline, CDR1 SGHVS and CDR2 FQNEAQ. The CDR3 DNA reads TGTGCCAGCAGCTCCGGGACAGGGGGCTCCGGCGGGGAGCTGTTTTTT. It is translated as CASSSGTGGSGGELFF.

This clonotype showed up just a few times. The chain uses TRBV5-1 and TRBJ2-5; 8 bases align to TRBD2. V shed 2 bases and J 1 base; nucleotides not matched to a gene: 4. CDR3 length equals 15 residues. Germline loops: CDR1 SGHRS, CDR2 YFSETQ. CDR3 residues: CASSFLAGGQETQYF. In nucleotides, the CDR3 is TGCGCCAGCAGCTTTCTAGCGGGCGGCCAAGAGACCCAGTACTTC.

This clonotype showed up many times. The chain recombines TRBV6-1 with TRBJ2-7; D gene unclear. V lost 6 bases, J lost 4 bases, and 7 bases lay in between. CDR1 is MNHNS, CDR2 SASEGT, per germline. The CDR3 consists of 11 residues. The CDR3 reads CASRGSYEQYF. The CDR3 nucleotides read TGTGCCAGCAGGGGTTCTTACGAGCAGTACTTC.

This clonotype was detected many times. The chain joins TRBV5-1 to TRBJ2-7; 14 nucleotides match TRBD2. This CDR3 spans 15 amino acids. J gave up 3 bases and V 3 bases, and 2 bases lay outside the gene matches. CDR1 SGHRS and CDR2 YFSETQ come from the germline V gene. CDR3 in amino acids: CASSSGTSGSYEQYF. CDR3 coding DNA: TGCGCCAGCAGCTCCGGGACTAGCGGGAGCTACGAGCAGTACTTC.

This chain joins TRBV5-1 and TRBJ2-3, with 10 bases aligning to TRBD2. CDR1 SGHRS and CDR2 YFSETQ come from the germline V gene. The CDR3 consists of 18 residues. After removal of 1 base from V and 1 base from J, the junction contained 9 bases not matched to a gene. The DNA for the CDR3 is TGCGCCAGCAGCTTGAGTAGGGGCGGGACTAGCGGCACAGATACGCAGTATTTT. Its translation is CASSLSRGGTSGTDTQYF.

This clonotype showed up just a few times. This chain uses TRBV6-1 with TRBJ2-5; D is undetermined. In germline, CDR1 is MNHNS, CDR2 SASEGT. This CDR3 comprises 13 residues. V lost 3 bases, J lost 2 bases, and 7 bases lay in between. Here the CDR3 reads CASSDLLQETQYF. The CDR3 DNA is TGTGCCAGCAGTGACCTATTACAAGAGACCCAGTACTTC.

This chain joins TRBV5-1 and TRBJ1-2; 8 nucleotides line up with TRBD1. V dropped 3 bases and J dropped 3; count of bases not matched to a gene: 16. The germline gives CDR1 SGHRS, CDR2 YFSETQ. The CDR3 consists of 18 residues. CDR3 region: CASSWALTGTGVDYGYTF. CDR3 DNA: TGCGCCAGCAGCTGGGCTTTGACCGGGACAGGCGTTGACTATGGCTACACCTTC.

This clonotype was found a few times. The chain couples TRBV6-6 to TRBJ1-5; possible D gene TRBD1, 6 bases. Germline V gene data show CDR1 as MNHNY and CDR2 as SVGAGI (reference sequence). V gave up 0 bases and J gave up 5 bases, with 11 bases separating them. The CDR3 runs 15 residues. CDR3 DNA: TGTGCCAGCAGTTACTCGGGGAGGGGGGATCAGCCCCAGCATTTT. Encoded protein: CASSYSGRGDQPQHF.

There are many counts of this clonotype. This sequence joins TRBV6-2 or TRBV6-3 and TRBJ2-5; tentative D call: TRBD2 (6 bases). The CDR3 has 13 amino acids. Germline CDR1 reads MNHEY; CDR2 reads SVGEGT. V was pared by 2 bases and J by 4 bases, with 8 bases between. In DNA form, the CDR3 reads TGTGCCAGCAGTTACGTGGGAGGAGAGACCCAGTACTTC. This sequence encodes CASSYVGGETQYF.